This T cell receptor beta chain was recovered during a study of early T cells in non-severe SARS-CoV-2 infection listed by TCRdb under 2021. About the full investigation: TCR sequencing used bulk RNA from unsorted whole blood, so alpha and beta chains could not be paired. Broad study findings and their caveats: VDJdb matching was skewed toward anti-spike CD8 responses and likely underestimated virus-specific expansions, missing private and CD4 specificities.

The library was made by 5' RACE. Sequencing relied on a NextSeq 500. In the TCR library protocol, unique molecular identifiers were attached to individual cDNA molecules to correct for PCR bias and sequencing error. Sequencing covered both TCR alpha and beta chains, and within each sample the abundances of alpha and beta sequences were tightly co-correlated. In the paper's pipeline: Decombinator V4 was used to annotate TCR sequences for V gene, J gene and CDR3. TCRs were defined as expanded if a significant change between any two time points was detected under a Poisson model with p below 0.0001. Abundances of TCRs were expressed as counts per million after normalisation to the total number of TCRs sequenced in each sample. VDJdb, accessed 1 November 2021, was searched for CMV, EBV and SARS-CoV-2 annotated TCRs, with TCRs annotated for multiple antigens excluded. The public reads were quality trimmed at Q25 with fastp and then assembled into clones with MiXCR by TCRdb, keeping productive beta chains. Rows with a matching CDR3 protein are joined into one entry that keeps the most common DNA and genes. These V and J calls are TCRdb output, not the study's own analysis. The sample table shows tens of thousands of distinct CDR3 sequences, and 4.5% to 6% are seen once. The top ten hold approximately 4.3% of the sample.

This clonotype was observed many times. No cognate antigen has been identified for it. The sample holds no much larger clone one base away, and base qualities are not on file. Set within a cohort of healthcare workers in London, UK, this nested case-control study involved weekly PCR testing of nasopharyngeal swabs along with blood sampling. Healthcare workers were recruited between 23 and 31 March 2020, during the week of the UK lockdown, and were followed weekly for up to about 15 weeks. The clonotype was recovered from an adult who was a healthcare worker with PCR-confirmed SARS-CoV-2 infection or an uninfected control (not recorded which). Material for sequencing was whole blood.

The bases are TGTGCCAGCAGTCCCGGACAGGGGAGCTCCTACGAGCAGTACTTC. Translated, this gives CASSPGQGSSYEQYF. The V and J genes are TRBV6-4 and TRBJ2-7, and TRBD1 matches 9 of the central bases. There are 15 amino acids in the CDR3, from cysteine to phenylalanine inclusive. Of all the DNA, just the CDR3 is kept, 45 bases in frame from base 1. From the germline V gene, CDR1 is MRHNA and CDR2 is SNTAGT. Here V drops 5 bases and J drops 0 bases, and the junction holds 5 bases not matched to any gene.